These 2 T cell receptor beta chains originate from one sample sequenced in a study of blood T cell repertoires in COVID-19. The protocol was immunoSEQ multiplex PCR, while the TCRdb copy is restricted to in-frame clones and leaves out a portion. Of some 250,000 clones in the sample, around 89% were seen once. Sequencing was done on a sample of PBMCs or T cells enriched from blood (not recorded which). The origin of the receptors is a man in his forties who had recovered from COVID-19.

V and J are TRBV28 and TRBJ1-2; the D is unclear. Germline V gene sequence: CDR1 MDHEN, CDR2 SYDVKM. CDR3 length equals 13 residues. V lost 3 bases and J 5 bases, leaving 10 bases between the germline ends. The CDR3 nucleotides read TGTGCCAGCAGTTTGAGCGGCGCATATGGCTACACCTTC. It yields the protein CASSLSGAYGYTF.

The rearrangement links TRBV18 to TRBJ2-7, with 9 bases matching TRBD1. In germline, CDR1 is KGHSH, CDR2 LQKENI. The length of the CDR3 is 14 residues. V trimming: 3 bases; J trimming: 4 bases; junction bases outside the gene matches: 4. The DNA of the CDR3 is TGTGCCAGCTCACCTGGGACAGGGTCTTACGAGCAGTACTTC. It yields the protein CASSPGTGSYEQYF.